Below, 11 T cell receptor beta chains from the same sample are listed, as sequenced in a study of technical replicates of blood from four donors (dated by TCRdb to 2017 to 2019). The receptor library was made with the immunoSEQ multiplex PCR assay. Sourced from immuneACCESS, this table was stored by TCRdb with only in-frame sequences that have V and J called. A share of the clones is absent; for the studies checked, an unresolved V gene accounts for under half, and the remainder has no known explanation. The sample table contains more than 45,000 clones; only one count was recorded for 90% to 95% of them. The ten largest clonotypes hold 3.5% to 5% of the sample. Sequenced input: PBMCs. These receptors came from a human donor in good health. Some clones in this sample may be carry-over from other donors' samples.

The chain recombines TRBV25-1 with TRBJ2-7, with 7 bases fitting TRBD2. Germline loops: CDR1 MGHDK, CDR2 SYGVNS. The CDR3 is 14 amino acids. Unmatched junction bases numbered 11, after V lost 5 bases and J lost 7 bases. CDR3 nucleotides: TGTGCCAGCAGTCGGTGGGAGGGCCCTCGGGAGCAGTACTTC. It codes for CASSRWEGPREQYF.

The chain combines TRBV7-3 with TRBJ2-6; unclear D gene. This CDR3 is built from 13 residues. CDR1 and CDR2 (germline): SGHTA, FQGTGA. Trimming cost V 9 bases and J 0 bases, with 6 bases left between them. As DNA, the CDR3 is TGTGCCAGTAGAAGCTCTGGGGCCAACGTCCTGACTTTC. It codes for CASRSSGANVLTF. The variable domain in full, completed from reference TRBV7-3 and TRBJ2-6, reads GAGVSQTPSNKVTEKGKYVELRCDPISGHTALYWYRQSLGQGPEFLIYFQGTGAADDSGLPNDRFFAVRPEGSVSTLKIQRTERGDSAVYLCASRSSGANVLTFGAGSRLTVL.

This clone showed up just a few times. J is TRBJ1-1 and V is TRBV6-5; weak D call: TRBD1 (5 bases). The germline gives CDR1 MNHEY, CDR2 SVGAGI. V lost 2 bases to trimming and J lost 0 bases, with 7 bases between them. The CDR3 length is 14 residues. The DNA of the CDR3 is TGTGCCAGCAGTTACCGGGGGGTGAACACTGAAGCTTTCTTT. It is translated as CASSYRGVNTEAFF.

The chain carries TRBV5-8 and TRBJ1-5; 9 bases line up with TRBD1. With 3 bases clipped from V and 6 bases from J, the junction kept 13 bases outside the gene matches. Germline values: CDR1 SGHTS, CDR2 YDEGEE. There are 17 residues in the CDR3. Written as DNA, the CDR3 is TGTGCCAGCAGCTCGAGAGGGGACAGGGCTTTAGCTCAGCCCCAGCATTTT. Amino acid sequence: CASSSRGDRALAQPQHF.

The V and J genes are TRBV10-3 and TRBJ2-7, with unresolved D. Trimming shortened V by 4 bases and J by 3 bases, and 10 bases separated the two germline ends. The germline V gene has CDR1 ENHRY and CDR2 SYGVKD. CDR3 size: 13 residues. CDR3 region: CAISVQRLYEQYF. The CDR3 DNA follows: TGTGCCATCAGTGTTCAGCGTCTCTACGAGCAGTACTTC.

J is TRBJ2-3 and V is TRBV19; D possibly corresponds to TRBD2 (5 bases). The CDR3 totals 12 residues. From germline, CDR1 is LNHDA and CDR2 SQIVND (reference sequence). Deletions cut 8 bases from V and 4 bases from J, with 10 bases between. The CDR3 DNA sequence: TGTGCCAGTGCTAGCAGGTCAGATACGCAGTATTTT. It yields the protein CASASRSDTQYF.

The J gene is TRBJ1-5, the V gene TRBV6-1, with D possibly being TRBD1 (6 bases). With 7 bases removed from V and 4 bases from J, the gap between germline ends came to 17 bases. This CDR3 has 15 amino acids. Germline CDR1 MNHNS, CDR2 SASEGT. The CDR3: CASIKEGGRNQPQHF. CDR3 bases: TGTGCCAGCATTAAAGAAGGGGGTCGGAATCAGCCCCAGCATTTT.

Notes on this clone: One end of the junction does not line up with germline, which may come from a read error. CDR3 DNA sequence: TGTGCCAGCAGCTTAGCCCTGACGGACTTCAGCTTC. Protein product: CASSLALTDFSF. V is TRBV7-2 and J is TRBJ2-7; perhaps TRBD2 as D (5 bases). Germline-derived CDR1 and CDR2 are SGHTA and FQGNSA. There are 12 residues in the CDR3.

The V gene is TRBV18, the J gene TRBJ2-7, with TRBD2 matching 10 bases. Unmatched junction bases numbered 8, after V lost 5 bases and J lost 1 base. The germline V gene encodes CDR1 KGHSH and CDR2 LQKENI. This CDR3 comprises 16 residues. CDR3 DNA sequence: TGTGCCAGCTCAGGAACCAGCGGGAGGGGATCCTACGAGCAGTACTTC. It specifies CASSGTSGRGSYEQYF. The full variable domain, rest sourced from reference TRBV18 and TRBJ2-7, is NAGVMQNPRHLVRRRGQEARLRCSPMKGHSHVYWYRQLPEEGLKFMVYLQKENIIDESGMPKERFSAEFPKEGPSILRIQQVVRGDSAAYFCASSGTSGRGSYEQYFGPGTRLTVT.

The V and J genes are TRBV7-9 and TRBJ1-6; the D is unclear. The CDR3 is 12 residues long. The V end was cut by 0 bases, the J end by 8 bases, with 2 bases between. Germline V gives CDR1 SEHNR, CDR2 FQNEAQ (reference sequence). CDR3 region: CASSLADSPLHF. Here the CDR3 DNA reads TGTGCCAGCAGCTTAGCCGATTCACCCCTCCACTTT.

CDR3: CASSPPSWSLGPLPQYF. CDR3 nucleotide sequence: TGTGCCAGCAGCCCCCCCAGTTGGAGCCTCGGCCCGTTGCCGCAGTATTTT. The chain recombines TRBV13 with TRBJ2-3; no clear D gene. Germline-derived CDR1 and CDR2 are PRHDT and FYEKMQ (reference sequence). The CDR3 sequence is 17 residues long. V was trimmed by 5 bases and J by 10 bases, leaving 28 bases between them. Complete variable domain (other parts from reference TRBV13 and TRBJ2-3): AAGVIQSPRHLIKEKRETATLKCYPIPRHDTVYWYQQGPGQDPQFLISFYEKMQSDKGSIPDRFSAQQFSDYHSELNMSSLELGDSALYFCASSPPSWSLGPLPQYFGPGTRLTVL.